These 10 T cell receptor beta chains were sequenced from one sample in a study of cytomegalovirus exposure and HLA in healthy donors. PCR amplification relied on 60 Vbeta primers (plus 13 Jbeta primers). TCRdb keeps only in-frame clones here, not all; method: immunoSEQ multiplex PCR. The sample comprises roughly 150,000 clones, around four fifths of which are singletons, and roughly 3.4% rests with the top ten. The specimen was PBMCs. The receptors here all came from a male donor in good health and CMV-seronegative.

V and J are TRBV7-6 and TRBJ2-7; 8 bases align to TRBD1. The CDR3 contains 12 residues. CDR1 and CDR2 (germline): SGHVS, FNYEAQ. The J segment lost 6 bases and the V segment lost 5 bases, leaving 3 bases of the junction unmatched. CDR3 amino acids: CASSHTGGEQYF. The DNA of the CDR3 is TGTGCCAGCAGCCATACAGGGGGCGAGCAGTACTTC. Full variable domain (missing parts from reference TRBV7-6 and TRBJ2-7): GAGVSQSPRYKVTKRGQDVALRCDPISGHVSLYWYRQALGQGPEFLTYFNYEAQQDKSGLPNDRFSAERPEGSISTLTIQRTEQRDSAMYRCASSHTGGEQYFGPGTRLTVT.

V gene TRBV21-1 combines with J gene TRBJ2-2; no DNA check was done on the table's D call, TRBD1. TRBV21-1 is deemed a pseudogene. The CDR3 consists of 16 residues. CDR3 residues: CASSNPGTGSTGELFF. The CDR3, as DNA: TGTGCCAGCAGCAACCCCGGGACAGGGAGCACCGGGGAGCTGTTTTTT.

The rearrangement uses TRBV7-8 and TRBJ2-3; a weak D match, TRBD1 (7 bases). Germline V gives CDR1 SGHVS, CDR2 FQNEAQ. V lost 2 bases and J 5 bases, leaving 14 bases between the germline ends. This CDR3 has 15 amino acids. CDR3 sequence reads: CASSLSTGEEDTQYF. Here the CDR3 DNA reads TGTGCCAGCAGCTTAAGTACAGGGGAGGAAGATACGCAGTATTTT.

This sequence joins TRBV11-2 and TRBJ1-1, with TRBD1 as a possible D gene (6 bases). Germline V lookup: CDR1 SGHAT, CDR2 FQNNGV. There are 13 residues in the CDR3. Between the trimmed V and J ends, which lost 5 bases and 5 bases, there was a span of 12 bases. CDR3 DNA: TGTGCCAGCAGCAACAACAGGGTAACTGAAGCTTTCTTT. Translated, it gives CASSNNRVTEAFF.

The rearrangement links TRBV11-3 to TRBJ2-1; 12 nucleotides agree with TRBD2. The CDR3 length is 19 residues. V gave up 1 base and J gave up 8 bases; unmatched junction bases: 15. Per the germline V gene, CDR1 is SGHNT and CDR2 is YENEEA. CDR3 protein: CASSLVGGLAGTAFDEQFF. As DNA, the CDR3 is TGTGCCAGCAGCTTAGTTGGGGGACTAGCGGGTACCGCTTTTGATGAGCAGTTCTTC.

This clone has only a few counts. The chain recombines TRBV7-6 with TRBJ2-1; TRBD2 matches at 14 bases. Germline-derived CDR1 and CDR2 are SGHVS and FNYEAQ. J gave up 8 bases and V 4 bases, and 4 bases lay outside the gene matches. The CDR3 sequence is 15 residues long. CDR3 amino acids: CASSWTSGGRDEQFF. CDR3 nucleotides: TGTGCCAGCAGCTGGACTAGCGGGGGGAGGGATGAGCAGTTCTTC. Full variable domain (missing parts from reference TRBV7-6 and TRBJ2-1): GAGVSQSPRYKVTKRGQDVALRCDPISGHVSLYWYRQALGQGPEFLTYFNYEAQQDKSGLPNDRFSAERPEGSISTLTIQRTEQRDSAMYRCASSWTSGGRDEQFFGPGTRLTVL.

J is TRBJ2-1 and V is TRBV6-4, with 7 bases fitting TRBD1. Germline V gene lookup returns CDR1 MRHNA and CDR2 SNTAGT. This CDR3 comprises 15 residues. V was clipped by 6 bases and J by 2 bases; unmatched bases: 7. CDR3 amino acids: CASSGEGGTYNEQFF. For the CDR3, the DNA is TGTGCCAGCAGCGGGGAAGGGGGCACCTACAATGAGCAGTTCTTC.

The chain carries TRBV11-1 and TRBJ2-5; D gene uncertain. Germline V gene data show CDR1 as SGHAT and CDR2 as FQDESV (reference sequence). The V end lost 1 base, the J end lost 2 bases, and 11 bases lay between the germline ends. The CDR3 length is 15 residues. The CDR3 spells CASSLVVYRQETQYF. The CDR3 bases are TGTGCCAGCAGCTTAGTAGTGTATCGTCAAGAGACCCAGTACTTC.

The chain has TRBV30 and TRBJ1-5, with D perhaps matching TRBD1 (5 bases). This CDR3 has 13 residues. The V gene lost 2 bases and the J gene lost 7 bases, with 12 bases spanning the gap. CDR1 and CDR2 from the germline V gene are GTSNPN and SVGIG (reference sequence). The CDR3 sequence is CAWSSGFQQPQHF. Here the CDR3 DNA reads TGTGCCTGGAGTTCAGGGTTTCAGCAGCCCCAGCATTTT.

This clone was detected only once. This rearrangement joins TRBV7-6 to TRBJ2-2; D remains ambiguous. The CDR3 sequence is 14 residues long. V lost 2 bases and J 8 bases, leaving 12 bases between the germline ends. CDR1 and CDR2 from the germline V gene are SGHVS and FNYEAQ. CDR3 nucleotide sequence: TGTGCCAGCAGCTTAAGTGGAGTCTCTGGGGAGCTGTTTTTT. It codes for CASSLSGVSGELFF.